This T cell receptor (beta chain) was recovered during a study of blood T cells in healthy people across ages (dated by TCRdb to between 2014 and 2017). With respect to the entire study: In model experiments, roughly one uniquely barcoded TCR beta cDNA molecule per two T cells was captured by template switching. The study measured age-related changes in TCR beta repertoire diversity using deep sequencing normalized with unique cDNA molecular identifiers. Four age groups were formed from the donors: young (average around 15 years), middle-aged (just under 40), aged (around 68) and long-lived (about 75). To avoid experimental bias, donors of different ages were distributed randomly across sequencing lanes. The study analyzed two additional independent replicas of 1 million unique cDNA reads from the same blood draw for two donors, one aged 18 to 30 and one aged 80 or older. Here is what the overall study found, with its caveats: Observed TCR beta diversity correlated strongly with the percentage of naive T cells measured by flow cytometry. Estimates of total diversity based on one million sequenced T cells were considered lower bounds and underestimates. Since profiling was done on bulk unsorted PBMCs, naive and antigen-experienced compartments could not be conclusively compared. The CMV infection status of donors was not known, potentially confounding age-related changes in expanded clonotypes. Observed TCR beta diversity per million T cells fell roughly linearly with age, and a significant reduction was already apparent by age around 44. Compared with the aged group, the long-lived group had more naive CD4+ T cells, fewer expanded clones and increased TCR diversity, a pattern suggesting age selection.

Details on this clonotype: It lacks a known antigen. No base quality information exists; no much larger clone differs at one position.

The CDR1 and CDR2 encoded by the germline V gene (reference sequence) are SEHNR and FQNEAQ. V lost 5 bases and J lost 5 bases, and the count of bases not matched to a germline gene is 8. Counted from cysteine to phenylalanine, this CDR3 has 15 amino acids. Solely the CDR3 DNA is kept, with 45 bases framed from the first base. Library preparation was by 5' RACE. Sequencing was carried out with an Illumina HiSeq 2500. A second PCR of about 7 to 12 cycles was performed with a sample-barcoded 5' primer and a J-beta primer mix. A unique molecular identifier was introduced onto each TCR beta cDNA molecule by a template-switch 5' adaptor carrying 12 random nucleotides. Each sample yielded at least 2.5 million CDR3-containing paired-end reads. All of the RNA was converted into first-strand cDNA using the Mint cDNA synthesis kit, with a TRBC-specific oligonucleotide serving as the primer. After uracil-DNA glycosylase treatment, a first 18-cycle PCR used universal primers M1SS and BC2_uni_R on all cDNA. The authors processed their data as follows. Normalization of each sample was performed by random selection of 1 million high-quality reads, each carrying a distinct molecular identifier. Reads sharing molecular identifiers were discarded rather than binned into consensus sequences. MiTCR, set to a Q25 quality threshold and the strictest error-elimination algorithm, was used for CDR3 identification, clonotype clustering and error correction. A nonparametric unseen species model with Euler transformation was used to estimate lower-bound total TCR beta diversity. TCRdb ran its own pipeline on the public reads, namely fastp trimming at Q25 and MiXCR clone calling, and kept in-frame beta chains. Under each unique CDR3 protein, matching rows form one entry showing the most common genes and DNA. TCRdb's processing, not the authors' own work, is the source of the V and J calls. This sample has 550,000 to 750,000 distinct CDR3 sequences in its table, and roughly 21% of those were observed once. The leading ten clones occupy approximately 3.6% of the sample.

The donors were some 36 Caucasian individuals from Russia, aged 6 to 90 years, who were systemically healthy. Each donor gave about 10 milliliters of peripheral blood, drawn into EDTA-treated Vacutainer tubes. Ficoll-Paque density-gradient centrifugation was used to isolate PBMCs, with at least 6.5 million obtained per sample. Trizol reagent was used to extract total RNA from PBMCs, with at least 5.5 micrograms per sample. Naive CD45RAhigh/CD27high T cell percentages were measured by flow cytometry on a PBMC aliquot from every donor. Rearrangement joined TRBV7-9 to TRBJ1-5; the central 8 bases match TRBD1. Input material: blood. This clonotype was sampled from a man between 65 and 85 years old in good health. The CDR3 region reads CASSPWTGIHQPQHF. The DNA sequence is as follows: TGTGCCAGCAGCCCCTGGACAGGGATTCATCAGCCCCAGCATTTT.